The next 20 T cell receptor beta chains were all read from a single sample in a study of cytomegalovirus exposure and HLA in healthy donors (dated by TCRdb to 2016 to 2017). The library was generated by the immunoSEQ multiplex PCR assay. A mixture of 60 forward primers for TCR Vbeta segments and 13 reverse primers for TCR Jbeta segments was used in the multiplex PCR. The table comes from immuneACCESS by way of TCRdb, which keeps in-frame sequences with V and J called. Part of the clones is missing from these tables; in studies checked, under half for an unresolved V gene and the rest for unknown reasons. The table of this sample itemizes 41,000 or so clones. The ten largest clones add up to roughly 6.2% of the sample. Sample: PBMCs. All receptors come from a man aged 30 to 45 in good health and CMV-seronegative.

The chain is built from TRBV7-8 and TRBJ1-2; D may be TRBD1 (6 bases). V lost 5 bases and J 5 bases, leaving 18 bases between the germline ends. Germline assignment: CDR1 SGHVS and CDR2 FQNEAQ. The CDR3 loop spans 15 amino acids. The chain's CDR3 is CASSTQRQASYGYTF. For the CDR3, the DNA is TGTGCCAGCAGCACCCAACGACAGGCGTCTTATGGCTACACCTTC.

The chain combines TRBV4-3 with TRBJ2-1, with D perhaps matching TRBD1 (5 bases). Germline CDR1 is LGHNA and CDR2 is YSLEER. With 1 base removed from V and 3 bases from J, the gap between germline ends came to 13 bases. The CDR3 is 16 amino acids. This CDR3 reads CASSQGQGYLYNEQFF. The CDR3 region has the DNA TGCGCCAGCAGCCAAGGGCAGGGTTATCTCTACAATGAGCAGTTCTTC.

The V and J genes are TRBV2 and TRBJ2-1, with D unclear. This CDR3 comprises 14 residues. Trimming stripped 1 base from V and 2 bases from J, with 6 bases between. CDR1 is SNHLY and CDR2 is FYNNEI in the germline V gene. In nucleotides, the CDR3 is TGTGCCAGCAGTGAAGTTTTCACCTACAATGAGCAGTTCTTC. Its translation is CASSEVFTYNEQFF.

The chain has TRBV19 and TRBJ2-1; 10 bases are shared with TRBD1. This CDR3 comprises 14 residues. V trimming: 9 bases; J trimming: 5 bases; junction bases outside the gene matches: 7. From germline, CDR1 is LNHDA and CDR2 SQIVND (reference sequence). CDR3 sequence reads: CASSGTGVNNEQFF. CDR3 nucleotide sequence: TGTGCCAGCTCCGGGACAGGGGTTAACAATGAGCAGTTCTTC.

The chain joins TRBV27 to TRBJ2-7, with 9 bases identical to TRBD1. The CDR3 has 15 residues. Germline assignment: CDR1 MNHEY and CDR2 SMNVEV (reference sequence). V shed 5 bases, J shed 2 bases, and the junction held 7 bases outside the gene matches. CDR3 DNA sequence: TGTGCCAGCAGTCCCGGACAGGGGCGTCCCTACGAGCAGTACTTC. Its protein product is CASSPGQGRPYEQYF.

The rearrangement joins TRBV11-3 to TRBJ2-2; D possibly corresponds to TRBD1 (6 bases). The V end was cut by 7 bases, the J end by 0 bases, with 12 bases between. The CDR3 is 15 residues long. Germline assignment: CDR1 SGHNT and CDR2 YENEEA. CDR3: CASTPGQTNTGELFF. The CDR3 DNA reads TGTGCCAGCACACCTGGACAGACGAACACCGGGGAGCTGTTTTTT.

This chain links TRBV6-5 with TRBJ2-6; D call uncertain. With 6 bases removed from V and 0 bases from J, the gap between germline ends came to 9 bases. The CDR3 is made up of 15 amino acids. Germline-derived CDR1 and CDR2 are MNHEY and SVGAGI. In nucleotides, the CDR3 is TGTGCCAGCAGCTCCGGCGGCTCTGGGGCCAACGTCCTGACTTTC. Its translation is CASSSGGSGANVLTF.

The rearrangement uses TRBV7-6 and TRBJ1-1; 7 bases are a match to TRBD1. This CDR3 has 15 residues. V gave up 5 bases and J gave up 2 bases; unmatched junction bases: 8. CDR1 is SGHVS, CDR2 FNYEAQ, per germline. This CDR3 is CASSPKRDRNTEAFF. The CDR3 DNA reads as TGTGCCAGCAGCCCTAAACGGGACAGAAACACTGAAGCTTTCTTT.

V usage is TRBV6-5 and J usage is TRBJ1-2; D is possibly TRBD1 (5 bases). The CDR3 covers 14 residues. Germline CDR1 MNHEY, CDR2 SVGAGI. The germline V and J ends were trimmed by 6 bases and 2 bases, with 13 bases remaining between them. The CDR3 sequence: CASSWGRGNYGYTF. The CDR3 DNA is TGTGCCAGCAGCTGGGGGAGGGGAAACTATGGCTACACCTTC.

The CDR3 DNA is TGTGCCATCAGGGACAGAGAATCCTACGAGCAGTACTTC. Amino acids: CAIRDRESYEQYF. This chain joins TRBV10-3 and TRBJ2-7; tentatively, D is TRBD1 (6 bases). CDR3 length: 13 amino acids. Trimming removed 6 bases at V and 1 base at J, with 10 bases between. Germline V gene lookup returns CDR1 ENHRY and CDR2 SYGVKD.

V and J are TRBV5-1 and TRBJ1-1, with TRBD1 matching 7 bases. Trimming took 5 bases from V and 1 from J; bases not matched to a gene: 2. This CDR3 has 13 residues. Germline assignment: CDR1 SGHRS and CDR2 YFSETQ. CDR3 amino acids: CASRTGQNTEAFF. The CDR3 region has the DNA TGCGCCAGCAGGACAGGGCAGAACACTGAAGCTTTCTTT. The variable domain in full, completed from reference TRBV5-1 and TRBJ1-1, reads KAGVTQTPRYLIKTRGQQVTLSCSPISGHRSVSWYQQTPGQGLQFLFEYFSETQRNKGNFPGRFSGRQFSNSRSEMNVSTLELGDSALYLCASRTGQNTEAFFGQGTRLTVV.

This rearrangement joins TRBV6-5 to TRBJ1-1; 7 bases align to TRBD1. Germline-derived CDR1 and CDR2 are MNHEY and SVGAGI. The trim removed 6 bases at V and 3 bases at J, leaving 10 bases unmatched. The CDR3 contains 15 residues. The CDR3 is CASRGTALWDTEAFF. The CDR3 nucleotides read TGTGCCAGCAGGGGGACAGCCCTCTGGGACACTGAAGCTTTCTTT.

The rearrangement joins TRBV4-1 to TRBJ1-2; D is uncertain. V lost 0 bases and J 8 bases, leaving 13 bases between the germline ends. Germline V gene data show CDR1 as MGHRA and CDR2 as YSYEKL. The CDR3 is made up of 14 amino acids. The CDR3 loop reads CASSQERQSGGYTF. DNA of the CDR3: TGCGCCAGCAGCCAAGAACGACAAAGTGGGGGCTACACCTTC.

The chain uses TRBV6-1 and TRBJ2-2, with 7 positions matching TRBD1. J gave up 4 bases and V 2 bases, and 7 bases lay outside the gene matches. CDR3 length: 16 amino acids. The germline gives CDR1 MNHNS, CDR2 SASEGT. The CDR3: CASSERDQGVTGELFF. Written as DNA, the CDR3 is TGTGCCAGCAGTGAACGCGACCAGGGGGTCACCGGGGAGCTGTTTTTT.

The gene calls are TRBV27 and TRBJ2-2; TRBD2 matches at 9 bases. Germline CDR1 MNHEY, CDR2 SMNVEV (reference sequence). CDR3 size: 16 residues. Trimming cost V 6 bases and J 3 bases; bases outside gene matches: 8. CDR3 DNA: TGTGCCAGCAGAGAGAAGGGACTAGCTGACACCGGGGAGCTGTTTTTT. Protein product: CASREKGLADTGELFF.

This sequence joins TRBV19 and TRBJ2-3; D uncertain. CDR1 is LNHDA, CDR2 SQIVND, per germline (reference sequence). This CDR3 comprises 13 residues. V lost 3 bases, J lost 6 bases, and 10 bases lay in between. DNA of the CDR3: TGTGCCAGTAGTATTCGACTCCTTGATACGCAGTATTTT. As protein: CASSIRLLDTQYF. Full variable domain (remainder filled in from reference TRBV19 and TRBJ2-3): DGGITQSPKYLFRKEGQNVTLSCEQNLNHDAMYWYRQDPGQGLRLIYYSQIVNDFQKGDIAEGYSVSREKKESFPLTVTSAQKNPTAFYLCASSIRLLDTQYFGPGTRLTVL.

This sequence joins TRBV6-4 and TRBJ1-6; 7 nucleotides agree with TRBD1. V shed 3 bases, J shed 5 bases, and the junction held 1 base outside the gene matches. This CDR3 spans 14 amino acids. Germline V gene data show CDR1 as MRHNA and CDR2 as SNTAGT. CDR3 region: CASSETGDNSPLHF. CDR3 nucleotide sequence: TGTGCCAGCAGTGAAACAGGGGATAATTCACCCCTCCACTTT.

In the case of this clone: The same CDR3 is also encoded by other DNA sequences in this sample. CDR3 residues: CASSQEGTRAGGYEQYF. The CDR3 region has the DNA TGTGCCAGCAGCCAAGAAGGTACTCGGGCGGGAGGGTACGAGCAGTACTTC. The J gene is TRBJ2-7, the V gene TRBV4-2, with 9 bases identical to TRBD2. In germline, CDR1 is LGHNA, CDR2 YNFKEQ. V shed 0 bases and J 4 bases; nucleotides not matched to a gene: 10. The CDR3 extends over 17 amino acids.

The chain combines TRBV29-1 with TRBJ1-5; D ambiguous. V was clipped by 5 bases and J by 0 bases, with 11 bases between them. The germline CDR1 and CDR2 sequences are SQVTM and ANQGSEA. The length of the CDR3 is 14 residues. CDR3 sequence: CSVTTRDSNQPQHF. The DNA for the CDR3 is TGCAGCGTTACGACGAGGGATAGCAATCAGCCCCAGCATTTT.

The chain combines TRBV7-3 with TRBJ1-1; no definite D call. Germline CDR1 and CDR2: SGHTA and FQGTGA. The CDR3 contains 12 residues. Trimming stripped 6 bases from V and 2 bases from J, with 7 bases between. As DNA, the CDR3 is TGTGCCAGCAGTAACAGCAACACTGAAGCTTTCTTT. Its protein is CASSNSNTEAFF.